This T cell receptor beta chain was documented in a study of cytomegalovirus exposure and HLA in healthy donors. The ends were cut back, 4 bases at V and 4 bases at J, with 18 bases in the middle. CDR1 GTSNPN and CDR2 SVGIG come from the germline V gene (reference sequence). This CDR3 comprises 15 residues. In nominal health when sampled, donors likely had unrecorded immune exposures nonetheless. With 60 Vbeta and 13 Jbeta primers, the PCR was carried out. Here immunoSEQ multiplex PCR was the method, and the copy in TCRdb shows in-frame clones only, minus some. The sample holds 200,000 to 250,000 clones.

This receptor was taken from a woman in her 30s in good health and CMV-seropositive. The V call is TRBV30, the J call TRBJ2-3, with D tentatively TRBD2 (6 bases). The material sequenced was PBMCs. The CDR3 DNA reads as TGTGCCTGGAAGAACGTCGGGGGAGGTGCAGATACGCAGTATTTT. Residues: CAWKNVGGGADTQYF.